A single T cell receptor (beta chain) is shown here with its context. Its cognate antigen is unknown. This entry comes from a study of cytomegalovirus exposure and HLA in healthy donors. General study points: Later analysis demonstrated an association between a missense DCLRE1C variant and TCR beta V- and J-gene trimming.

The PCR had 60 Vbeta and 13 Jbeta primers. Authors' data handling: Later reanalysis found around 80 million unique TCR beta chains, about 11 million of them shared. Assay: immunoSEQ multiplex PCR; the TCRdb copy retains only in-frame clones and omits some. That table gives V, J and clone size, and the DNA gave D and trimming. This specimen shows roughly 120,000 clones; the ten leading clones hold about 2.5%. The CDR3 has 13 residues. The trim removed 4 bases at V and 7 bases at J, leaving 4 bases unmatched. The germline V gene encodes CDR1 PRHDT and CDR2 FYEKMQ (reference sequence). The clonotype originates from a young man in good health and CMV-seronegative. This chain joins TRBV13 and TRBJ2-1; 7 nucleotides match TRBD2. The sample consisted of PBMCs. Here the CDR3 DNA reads TGTGCCAGCAGCTCCGGGGAGGGGAATGAGCAGTTCTTC. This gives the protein CASSSGEGNEQFF. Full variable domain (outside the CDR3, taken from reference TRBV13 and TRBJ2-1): AAGVIQSPRHLIKEKRETATLKCYPIPRHDTVYWYQQGPGQDPQFLISFYEKMQSDKGSIPDRFSAQQFSDYHSELNMSSLELGDSALYFCASSSGEGNEQFFGPGTRLTVL.